These 32 T cell receptor beta chains originate from one sample sequenced in a study of T cell repertoires in cytomegalovirus infection. Their antigens remain unidentified. TCRdb analysed the reads with MiXCR anew, one entry per CDR3 protein. The table has about 900,000 distinct CDR3 sequences, about 33% seen once. This sample comprised cultured CD8+ T cells from PBMCs, obtained from culture after CMV antigen stimulation. These receptors all come from a human donor in good health (CMV status not recorded). Some clones in this sample may be carry-over from other donors' samples.

The chain carries TRBV7-2 and TRBJ1-2; D is unresolved. Between the trimmed V and J ends, which lost 1 base and 12 bases, there was a span of 21 bases. CDR3 length: 15 residues. Germline V gene data show CDR1 as SGHTA and CDR2 as FQGNSA. Here the CDR3 reads CASSLDPGSGPYDTF. The CDR3 DNA reads as TGTGCCAGCAGCTTAGATCCGGGGAGCGGACCCTACGACACCTTC.

The table lists this clonotype with a few counts. The chain recombines TRBV12-3 or TRBV12-4 with TRBJ1-5; possible D gene TRBD1, 6 bases. This CDR3 has 14 residues. Trimming removed 7 bases at V and 6 bases at J, with 16 bases between. CDR3 sequence (DNA): TGTGCCAGCACTCCGGGACAAGGGGTTCAGCCCCAGCATTTT. Translated: CASTPGQGVQPQHF.

This clonotype was picked up a small number of times. This chain joins TRBV24-1 and TRBJ2-1; maybe TRBD1 (6 bases). This CDR3 has 14 amino acids. From germline, CDR1 is KGHDR and CDR2 SFDVKD. V lost 4 bases and J 7 bases, leaving 13 bases between the germline ends. This chain's CDR3 is CATSDVTQGNEQFF. In DNA form, the CDR3 reads TGTGCCACCAGTGACGTGACACAGGGAAATGAGCAGTTCTTC.

The chain uses TRBV3-1 and TRBJ2-5; the D gene is possibly TRBD1 (6 bases). Between the trimmed V and J ends, which lost 4 bases and 2 bases, there was a span of 14 bases. From germline, CDR1 is LGHDT and CDR2 YNNKEL (reference sequence). The length of the CDR3 is 15 residues. CDR3 DNA: TGTGCCAGCAGCCCGTACATGGACAGACAAGAGACCCAGTACTTC. It specifies CASSPYMDRQETQYF.

The chain employs TRBV27 and TRBJ2-1, with D perhaps being TRBD1 or TRBD2 (5 bases each). V lost 6 bases, J lost 8 bases, and 17 bases lay in between. CDR1 and CDR2 (germline): MNHEY, SMNVEV (reference sequence). This CDR3 spans 14 amino acids. The CDR3 loop reads CASSRRDDDDEQFF. The CDR3 bases are TGTGCCAGCAGCCGCCGGGACGATGACGATGAGCAGTTCTTC.

The sample holds a few counts of this clonotype. This sequence joins TRBV27 and TRBJ2-1; no definite D call. V gave up 3 bases and J gave up 7 bases, with 7 bases separating them. The CDR3 is made up of 12 amino acids. Germline lookup yields CDR1 MNHEY and CDR2 SMNVEV (reference sequence). The CDR3 nucleotides are TGTGCCAGCAGTTTCAATTTGAATGAGCAGTTCTTC. Translation gives CASSFNLNEQFF.

Many counts were recorded for this clonotype. V and J are TRBV19 and TRBJ2-1; D call uncertain. V lost 2 bases to trimming and J lost 5 bases, with 7 bases between them. CDR3 size: 13 residues. The germline V gene has CDR1 LNHDA and CDR2 SQIVND (reference sequence). CDR3 sequence: CASSINGNNEQFF. The CDR3, as DNA: TGTGCCAGTAGTATAAACGGTAACAATGAGCAGTTCTTC.

This rearrangement joins TRBV4-1 to TRBJ2-1; 7 nucleotides agree with TRBD1. Germline CDR1 is MGHRA and CDR2 is YSYEKL. Losses at the gene ends were 1 base for V and 10 bases for J; bases not matched to a gene: 13. CDR3 length: 16 amino acids. The CDR3 DNA reads as TGCGCCAGCAGCCAAGTGGCCGGGACAGAGGAGAACGAGCAGTTCTTC. It translates to CASSQVAGTEENEQFF.

J is TRBJ1-1 and V is TRBV27, with D perhaps matching TRBD1 (5 bases). The germline gives CDR1 MNHEY, CDR2 SMNVEV (reference sequence). This CDR3 is built from 14 residues. Trimming shortened V by 4 bases and J by 0 bases, and 9 bases separated the two germline ends. The CDR3 sequence: CASSWDGLNTEAFF. DNA for the CDR3: TGTGCCAGCAGTTGGGACGGATTGAACACTGAAGCTTTCTTT.

Only a few counts were recorded for this clonotype. The chain has TRBV7-6 and TRBJ2-3; D possibly corresponds to TRBD2 (5 bases). In germline, CDR1 is SGHVS, CDR2 FNYEAQ. CDR3 length: 15 residues. V lost 2 bases and J 3 bases, leaving 12 bases between the germline ends. The CDR3 sequence: CASSLSRTSTDTQYF. CDR3 DNA sequence: TGTGCCAGCAGCTTATCAAGGACTTCAACAGATACGCAGTATTTT.

This clonotype was detected only once. The rearrangement joins TRBV28 to TRBJ2-5; 7 bases match TRBD1. J lost 2 bases, V lost 3 bases, and 12 bases had no gene match. CDR3 length equals 17 residues. Germline CDR1 is MDHEN and CDR2 is SYDVKM. DNA for the CDR3: TGTGCCAGCAGTTTTCCCCACGGGACAGAACTTCAAGAGACCCAGTACTTC. Protein: CASSFPHGTELQETQYF.

This clonotype showed up just a few times. V is TRBV27 and J is TRBJ1-4; 8 bases agree with TRBD1. This CDR3 spans 15 amino acids. The V gene's germline CDR1 is MNHEY and CDR2 SMNVEV (reference sequence). Trimming took 4 bases from V and 3 from J; bases not matched to a gene: 4. CDR3 residues: CASSYYRGANEKLFF. The CDR3 nucleotides are TGTGCCAGCAGTTACTACAGGGGGGCTAATGAAAAACTGTTTTTT.

The chain's CDR3 is CASSRLKPNYGYTF. CDR3 in DNA: TGTGCCAGCAGTAGGTTGAAGCCGAACTATGGCTACACCTTC. The V call is TRBV2, the J call TRBJ1-2; D ambiguous. Germline V gene lookup returns CDR1 SNHLY and CDR2 FYNNEI. This CDR3 has 14 residues. Trimming shortened V by 5 bases and J by 2 bases, and 12 bases separated the two germline ends.

The chain employs TRBV25-1 and TRBJ2-3; D perhaps matches TRBD2 (6 bases). Trimming removed 6 bases from V and 2 bases from J, with 12 bases in between. The germline V gene encodes CDR1 MGHDK and CDR2 SYGVNS. This CDR3 spans 14 amino acids. CDR3 protein: CASSSGDFTDTQYF. The CDR3 coding sequence is TGTGCCAGCAGCAGTGGGGACTTCACAGATACGCAGTATTTT.

The chain recombines TRBV7-6 with TRBJ2-5; D is undetermined. Germline lookup yields CDR1 SGHVS and CDR2 FNYEAQ. The CDR3 is 13 amino acids. Trimming cost V 5 bases and J 1 base, with 8 bases left between them. CDR3 in amino acids: CASSQRLQETQYF. The CDR3 nucleotides read TGTGCCAGCAGCCAACGGCTCCAAGAGACCCAGTACTTC.

The genes are TRBV7-9 and TRBJ1-2; D is ambiguous. Per the germline V gene, CDR1 is SEHNR and CDR2 is FQNEAQ (reference sequence). This CDR3 region has 8 residues. V was trimmed by 11 bases and J by 11 bases, leaving 9 bases between them. The CDR3 protein is CAPGGYTF. In DNA form, the CDR3 reads TGTGCCCCCGGAGGTTACACCTTC.

This sequence joins TRBV3-1 and TRBJ2-1, with 7 bases identical to TRBD2. Germline lookup yields CDR1 LGHDT and CDR2 YNNKEL (reference sequence). V lost 0 bases, J lost 7 bases, and 6 bases stayed unmatched. The CDR3 runs to 15 residues. This chain's CDR3 is CASSQEGGELNEQFF. Written as DNA, the CDR3 is TGTGCCAGCAGCCAAGAGGGGGGGGAGTTAAATGAGCAGTTCTTC.

The chain couples TRBV6-2 or TRBV6-3 to TRBJ2-1; D unresolved. V was shortened by 3 bases and J by 8 bases, with 11 bases between the two germline ends. CDR3 length: 13 amino acids. The germline V gene encodes CDR1 MNHEY and CDR2 SVGEGT. The CDR3 protein is CASSYVRYHEQFF. The CDR3 nucleotides read TGTGCCAGCAGTTATGTCAGGTATCATGAGCAGTTCTTC.

V usage is TRBV4-1 and J usage is TRBJ1-3; D is uncertain. Per the germline V gene, CDR1 is MGHRA and CDR2 is YSYEKL. With 4 bases removed from V and 2 bases from J, the gap between germline ends came to 9 bases. The CDR3 spans 14 residues. Here the CDR3 reads CASSLGLTGNTIYF. In DNA form, the CDR3 reads TGCGCCAGCAGCCTCGGGCTAACTGGAAACACCATATATTTT.

This chain uses TRBV12-3 or TRBV12-4 with TRBJ1-2, with a possible D match to TRBD1 (5 bases). The V end was cut by 5 bases, the J end by 6 bases, with 10 bases between. This CDR3 comprises 12 residues. The CDR3 nucleotides read TGTGCCAGCAGTCTACTGACAGATGGCTACACCTTC. Its translation is CASSLLTDGYTF.

This clonotype turned up a few times. The rearrangement uses TRBV24-1 and TRBJ1-5; 7 bases map to TRBD1. This CDR3 has 15 amino acids. V dropped 3 bases and J dropped 0; count of bases not matched to a gene: 1. Germline CDR1 is KGHDR and CDR2 is SFDVKD. The CDR3 region is CATSDPGGSNQPQHF. DNA of the CDR3: TGTGCCACCAGTGATCCAGGGGGTAGCAATCAGCCCCAGCATTTT.

This clonotype was seen ten or more times. The chain recombines TRBV7-2 with TRBJ1-4; 9 nucleotides line up with TRBD1. Germline V CDR1 and CDR2: SGHTA, FQGNSA. CDR3 length: 20 amino acids. V lost 3 bases to trimming and J lost 3 bases; unmatched junction nucleotides: 17. Here the CDR3 DNA reads TGTGCCAGCAGCTTTTCACTACAGGGGGCAATTAGGGCACCTAATGAAAAACTGTTTTTT. Protein: CASSFSLQGAIRAPNEKLFF.

The chain uses TRBV7-9 and TRBJ2-5; no clear D. Germline lookup yields CDR1 SEHNR and CDR2 FQNEAQ (reference sequence). Trimming cost V 5 bases and J 4 bases, with 20 bases left between them. CDR3 size: 16 residues. CDR3 sequence: CASSVPWTDVRETQYF. CDR3 nucleotide sequence: TGTGCCAGCAGCGTCCCTTGGACCGACGTCCGAGAGACCCAGTACTTC.

Concerning this clonotype itself: The junction does not match germline at one end; this may be a read error. The CDR3 coding sequence is TGTGCCAGCAGTCCGGGGGGGAGTTCCTACAATGAGCAGTTGTTC. It encodes CASSPGGSSYNEQLF. V gene TRBV6-5 combines with J gene TRBJ2-1; 8 bases align to TRBD2. Germline lookup yields CDR1 MNHEY and CDR2 SVGAGI. The CDR3 spans 15 residues.

This clonotype was counted only a few times. The rearrangement links TRBV7-9 to TRBJ1-2; the match to TRBD1 covers 7 bases. CDR3 length equals 14 residues. V lost 0 bases to trimming and J lost 8 bases; unmatched junction nucleotides: 6. CDR1 is SEHNR and CDR2 is FQNEAQ in the germline V gene (reference sequence). The CDR3 loop reads CASSLAPTGRGYTF. The CDR3 nucleotides read TGTGCCAGCAGCTTAGCGCCGACAGGGCGCGGCTACACCTTC.

The chain has TRBV25-1 and TRBJ1-2, with TRBD1 matching over 9 bases. Germline V lookup: CDR1 MGHDK, CDR2 SYGVNS. CDR3 length: 13 amino acids. V was clipped by 5 bases and J by 7 bases; unmatched bases: 5. Here the CDR3 reads CASSPWTGVGYTF. CDR3 nucleotides: TGTGCCAGCAGTCCCTGGACAGGGGTTGGCTACACCTTC.

The CDR3 reads CASMSGRADRGSNEQFF. Here the CDR3 DNA reads TGTGCCAGTATGTCGGGACGGGCCGACAGGGGGAGTAATGAGCAGTTCTTC. The V gene is TRBV6-8, the J gene TRBJ2-1; the match to TRBD1 covers 9 bases. Germline V CDR1 and CDR2: MNHGY, SAAAGT. The CDR3 has 17 amino acids. V lost 9 bases to trimming and J lost 7 bases; unmatched junction nucleotides: 19.

This clonotype was seen many times. A read error is possible here, since a much larger clone lies one base away. The gene calls are TRBV7-8 and TRBJ1-5; 9 nucleotides agree with TRBD1. From germline, CDR1 is SGHVS and CDR2 FQNEAQ. Germline trimming cut 5 bases from V and 2 bases from J; bases unmatched to any gene: 4. The CDR3 is made up of 15 amino acids. The CDR3 loop reads CASSPTGGGNQPQHF. CDR3 bases: TGTGCCAGCAGCCCAACAGGGGGCGGCAATCAGCCCCAGCATTTT.

This clonotype was picked up many times. The CDR3 DNA follows: TGTGCCAGCAGCCCCGGGGTAGCGAGCACAGATACGCAGTATTTT. This gives the protein CASSPGVASTDTQYF. The chain employs TRBV7-2 and TRBJ2-3, with a tentative D call TRBD2 (5 bases). Germline CDR1 and CDR2: SGHTA and FQGNSA. The ends were cut back, 5 bases at V and 0 bases at J, with 12 bases in the middle. There are 15 residues in the CDR3.

This clonotype was counted only a few times. CDR3 nucleotide sequence: TGTGCCACCAGCAGAGATTTGGGGGTACGCAATGAGCAGTTCTTC. Its protein is CATSRDLGVRNEQFF. This chain uses TRBV15 with TRBJ2-1; D tentatively fits TRBD1 or TRBD2 (5 bases each). The germline V gene has CDR1 LNHNV and CDR2 YYDKDF (reference sequence). Trimming cost V 0 bases and J 6 bases, with 12 bases left between them. The CDR3 is made up of 15 amino acids.

The V and J genes are TRBV7-4 and TRBJ1-1; D gene ambiguous. With 5 bases removed from V and 9 bases from J, the gap between germline ends came to 13 bases. Germline loops: CDR1 SGHVT, CDR2 SQSDAQ. The CDR3 sequence is 12 residues long. DNA of the CDR3: TGTGCCAGCAGCAAGGAGTGGGCCCAAGCTTTCTTT. It yields the protein CASSKEWAQAFF.

This chain links TRBV7-2 with TRBJ2-5; D is undetermined. V lost 6 bases to trimming and J lost 5 bases, with 16 bases between them. The CDR3 contains 14 residues. The V gene's germline CDR1 is SGHTA and CDR2 FQGNSA. The CDR3 sequence: CASSHDERLETQYF. CDR3 coding DNA: TGTGCCAGCAGTCACGACGAGCGATTGGAGACCCAGTACTTC.